The rows below give T cell receptor beta chains drawn from one sample of a study of regulatory T cells in long-lasting Graves disease. TCRdb independently ran MiXCR on the multiplex PCR reads; one entry per CDR3 protein. Of more than 350,000 distinct CDR3 sequences in the sample, roughly 23% were seen once. The sample consisted of peripheral blood mononuclear cells (PBMCs), taken when the disease was refractory, from a patient treated with antithyroid drugs. These receptor sequences come from a female donor with Graves disease. Both conserved end residues are part of each CDR3. The order of the fields is V gene, D gene, clone size, J gene, CDR3 protein, CDR3 DNA. The D gene is left open where the match is weak. Clone sizes are given selectively: once, few, many, or a class where the clone is expanded.

TRBV20-1	NA	NA	TRBJ2-2	CSARPMLGGGELFF	TGCAGTGCTAGGCCCATGTTGGGGGGTGGGGAGCTGTTTTTT
TRBV20-1	NA	NA	TRBJ1-5	CSAQLTGTSLNQPQHF	TGCAGTGCTCAATTGACCGGGACATCCCTCAATCAGCCCCAGCATTTT
TRBV11-2	TRBD2	many	TRBJ2-7	CASSSPTSGTYEQYF	TGTGCCAGCAGCTCCCCTACTAGCGGGACTTACGAGCAGTACTTC
TRBV2	TRBD1	NA	TRBJ2-3	CASSPYRDSISTDTQYF	TGTGCCAGCAGCCCCTACCGGGACAGTATATCCACAGATACGCAGTATTTT
TRBV6-1	NA	many	TRBJ1-2	CASSGPANTF	TGTGCCAGCAGCGGCCCCGCTAACACCTTC
TRBV12-3/TRBV12-4	NA	NA	TRBJ1-1	CASSFQLQPLISQNTEAFF	TGTGCCAGCAGTTTTCAGTTGCAGCCTTTAATATCTCAGAACACTGAAGCTTTCTTT
TRBV12-3/TRBV12-4	TRBD1	once	TRBJ2-1	CASRAGTGYNEQFF	TGTGCCAGCAGAGCCGGGACAGGGTACAATGAGCAGTTCTTC
TRBV12-3/TRBV12-4	TRBD1	NA	TRBJ1-1	CASSPTGPGTEAFF	TGTGCCAGCAGTCCGACAGGGCCAGGGACTGAAGCTTTCTTT
TRBV29-1	TRBD1	NA	TRBJ1-1	CSVHRGQDTEAFF	TGCAGCGTCCACAGGGGGCAGGATACTGAAGCTTTCTTT
TRBV27	NA	NA	TRBJ2-1	CASSFGPNEQFF	TGTGCCAGCAGTTTTGGTCCCAATGAGCAGTTCTTC
TRBV6-2/TRBV6-3	NA	many	TRBJ2-5	CASNMGRLNQETQYF	TGTGCCAGCAACATGGGACGGCTAAACCAAGAGACCCAGTACTTC
TRBV15	TRBD2	many	TRBJ2-5	CATSTFLAGGPETQYF	TGTGCCACCAGCACCTTTTTAGCGGGAGGGCCGGAGACCCAGTACTTC
TRBV7-3	NA	many	TRBJ2-6	CASSPKSGTGANVLTF	TGTGCCAGCAGCCCGAAGTCGGGGACTGGGGCCAACGTCCTGACTTTC
TRBV29-1	NA	few	TRBJ2-7	CSVKTSRLRYEQYF	TGCAGCGTAAAAACTAGTCGCCTGCGCTACGAGCAGTACTTC
TRBV10-2	NA	NA	TRBJ1-2	CASRPGGGGTDYGYTF	TGCGCCAGCAGGCCCGGTGGGGGGGGCACGGACTATGGCTACACCTTC
TRBV19	TRBD1	NA	TRBJ1-5	CACQPTGASNQPQHF	TGTGCCTGCCAGCCCACAGGGGCGAGCAATCAGCCCCAGCATTTT
TRBV24-1	NA	few	TRBJ2-2	CATSDNRVPGELFF	TGTGCCACCAGTGATAACCGGGTGCCCGGGGAGCTGTTTTTT
TRBV29-1	NA	few	TRBJ1-1	CSAGSFTEAFF	TGCAGCGCAGGGAGTTTCACTGAAGCTTTCTTT
TRBV2	NA	few	TRBJ2-3	CASSELDTQYF	TGTGCCAGCAGTGAGCTAGATACGCAGTATTTT
TRBV29-1	TRBD1	NA	TRBJ1-5	CSVQDRANQPQHF	TGCAGCGTTCAGGACAGGGCCAATCAGCCCCAGCATTTT
TRBV7-3	NA	many	TRBJ1-1	CASSSSGGTEAFF	TGTGCCAGCAGTTCATCGGGAGGCACTGAAGCTTTCTTT
TRBV14	NA	NA	TRBJ1-4	CASSRRQLPNEKLFF	TGTGCCAGCAGCCGGCGACAGTTACCGAATGAAAAACTGTTTTTT
TRBV2	TRBD1	medium-sized	TRBJ1-4	CASSPITGVDVAVEKLFF	TGTGCCAGCAGCCCAATTACAGGGGTCGACGTGGCGGTCGAAAAACTGTTTTTT
TRBV19	NA	few	TRBJ2-2	CASSILRGNTGELFF	TGTGCCAGTAGTATCCTGAGGGGGAACACCGGGGAGCTGTTTTTT
TRBV28	NA	many	TRBJ2-5	CASRPGLVETQYF	TGTGCCAGCAGGCCAGGGTTGGTAGAGACCCAGTACTTC
TRBV27	NA	many	TRBJ2-2	CASSWGEGVTQGELFF	TGTGCCAGCAGCTGGGGGGAGGGGGTCACTCAGGGGGAGCTGTTTTTT
TRBV7-9	NA	NA	TRBJ2-5	CASSLRDRIMETQYF	TGTGCCAGCAGCCTCCGAGACAGGATTATGGAGACCCAGTACTTC
TRBV7-6	TRBD1	few	TRBJ1-1	CASSLGTGSNTEAFF	TGTGCCAGCAGCTTAGGGACAGGGAGTAACACTGAAGCTTTCTTT
TRBV2	NA	few	TRBJ1-5	CASSEGVSWNQPQHF	TGTGCCAGCAGCGAGGGGGTCAGTTGGAATCAGCCCCAGCATTTT
TRBV19	NA	NA	TRBJ2-5	CASSNLQGRETQYF	TGTGCCAGTAGTAACCTACAGGGCCGGGAGACCCAGTACTTC
TRBV6-1	NA	many	TRBJ1-2	CASSDRVYGYTF	TGTGCCAGCAGTGACAGGGTCTATGGCTACACCTTC
TRBV28	NA	few	TRBJ2-5	CASRSPGGPQYF	TGTGCCAGCCGGAGCCCCGGCGGGCCCCAGTACTTC
TRBV7-9	NA	NA	TRBJ2-7	CASSLLSGDYEQYF	TGTGCCAGCAGCTTATTGTCGGGAGACTACGAGCAGTACTTC
TRBV20-1	TRBD2	NA	TRBJ2-5	CSAGSGWETQYF	TGCAGTGCAGGTAGCGGGTGGGAGACCCAGTACTTC
TRBV28	NA	many	TRBJ1-2	CASSPPTGSLYGYTF	TGTGCCAGCAGTCCACCGACAGGCTCCCTCTATGGCTACACCTTC
TRBV20-1	NA	NA	TRBJ2-3	CSAGGGVYNTDTQYF	TGCAGTGCAGGGGGGGGAGTCTACAACACAGATACGCAGTATTTT
TRBV6-1	NA	few	TRBJ2-7	CASSLGPGYITYEQYF	TGTGCCAGCAGTCTCGGACCCGGCTACATAACCTACGAGCAGTACTTC